A selection of T cell receptor beta chains follows, all from one sample in a study of early T cells in non-severe SARS-CoV-2 infection. A single record per CDR3 protein comes from TCRdb applying MiXCR to the 5' RACE reads. The table shows 55,000 to 70,000 distinct CDR3 sequences, with approximately 4.6% occurring only once. Sequenced here: whole blood, sampled at baseline. The receptor source for this set is an adult who was a healthcare worker with PCR-confirmed SARS-CoV-2 infection or an uninfected control (not recorded which). The donor label of this sample is uncertain. Both conserved end residues are trimmed from each CDR3. Fields, in order: V gene, CDR3 protein.

V gene: TRBV28
CDR3 protein: ASSLSGQGDTQY

V gene: TRBV20-1
CDR3 protein: SARALAGISTDTQY

V gene: TRBV11-2
CDR3 protein: ASTDPDYSYEQY

V gene: TRBV20-1
CDR3 protein: SASGVAGTSYNEQF

V gene: TRBV25-1
CDR3 protein: ASSEPRVQETQY

V gene: TRBV20-1
CDR3 protein: SARLGTVNQPQH

V gene: TRBV11-2
CDR3 protein: ASSLDLNAEQY

V gene: TRBV7-2
CDR3 protein: ASSFSGQEAGELF

V gene: TRBV6-5
CDR3 protein: ASYSRGAVNTEAF

V gene: TRBV28
CDR3 protein: ASSLSGQGDHEQY

V gene: TRBV5-1
CDR3 protein: ASSLVLAGEAYEQY

V gene: TRBV7-3
CDR3 protein: ASSPQGITEAF

V gene: TRBV6-1
CDR3 protein: ASSVGLFQETQY

V gene: TRBV29-1
CDR3 protein: SVERGANYGYT

V gene: TRBV5-1
CDR3 protein: ASSLEDRINTGELF